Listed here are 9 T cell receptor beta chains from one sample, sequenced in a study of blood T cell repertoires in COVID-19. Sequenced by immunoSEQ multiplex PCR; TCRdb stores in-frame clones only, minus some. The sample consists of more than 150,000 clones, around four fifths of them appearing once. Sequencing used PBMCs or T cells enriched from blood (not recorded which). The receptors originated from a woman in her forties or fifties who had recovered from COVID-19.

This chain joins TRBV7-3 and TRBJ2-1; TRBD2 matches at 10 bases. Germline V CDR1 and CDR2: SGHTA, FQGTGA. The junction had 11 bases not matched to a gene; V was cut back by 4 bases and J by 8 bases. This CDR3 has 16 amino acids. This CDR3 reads CASSSRIAGGFDEQFF. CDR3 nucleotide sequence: TGTGCCAGCAGCTCCAGAATAGCGGGAGGTTTCGATGAGCAGTTCTTC.

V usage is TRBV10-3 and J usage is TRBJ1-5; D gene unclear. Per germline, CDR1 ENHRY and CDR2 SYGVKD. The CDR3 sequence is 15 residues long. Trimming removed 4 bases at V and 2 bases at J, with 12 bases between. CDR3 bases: TGTGCCATCAGTGGGTCAGGAGAGGGCAATCAGCCCCAGCATTTT. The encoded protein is CAISGSGEGNQPQHF.

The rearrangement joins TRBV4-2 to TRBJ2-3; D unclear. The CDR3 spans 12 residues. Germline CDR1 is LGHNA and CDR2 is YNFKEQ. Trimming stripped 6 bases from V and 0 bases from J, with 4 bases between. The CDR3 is CASRSSTDTQYF. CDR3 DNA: TGTGCCAGCAGGAGTAGCACAGATACGCAGTATTTT.

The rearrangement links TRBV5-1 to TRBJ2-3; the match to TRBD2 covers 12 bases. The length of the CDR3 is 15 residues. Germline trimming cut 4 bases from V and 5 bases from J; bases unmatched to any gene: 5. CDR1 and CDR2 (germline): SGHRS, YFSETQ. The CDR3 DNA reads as TGCGCCAGCAGCCCTAGCGGGAGGGCCGAAGATACGCAGTATTTT. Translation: CASSPSGRAEDTQYF.

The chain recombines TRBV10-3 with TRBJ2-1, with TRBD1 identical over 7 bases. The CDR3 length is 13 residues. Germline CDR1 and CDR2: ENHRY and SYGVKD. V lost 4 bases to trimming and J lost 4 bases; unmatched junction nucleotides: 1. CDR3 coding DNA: TGTGCCATCAGTGGGGGACAGTACAATGAGCAGTTCTTC. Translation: CAISGGQYNEQFF.

The CDR3 coding sequence is TGTGCCAGCAGGATAATTACTAGCTCTGGGGCCAACGTCCTGACTTTC. Its translation: CASRIITSSGANVLTF. V gene TRBV6-6 combines with J gene TRBJ2-6, with D perhaps TRBD2 (5 bases). In germline, CDR1 is MNHNY, CDR2 SVGAGI (reference sequence). The CDR3 is made up of 16 amino acids. V was clipped by 6 bases and J by 0 bases, with 12 bases between them.

CDR3 in amino acids: CASSSLVNEQFF. DNA for the CDR3: TGTGCCAGCAGTTCCCTCGTCAATGAGCAGTTCTTC. The chain couples TRBV6-5 to TRBJ2-1; D is unclear. CDR3 length: 12 amino acids. Germline values: CDR1 MNHEY, CDR2 SVGAGI. V lost 4 bases to trimming and J lost 6 bases, with 7 bases between them.

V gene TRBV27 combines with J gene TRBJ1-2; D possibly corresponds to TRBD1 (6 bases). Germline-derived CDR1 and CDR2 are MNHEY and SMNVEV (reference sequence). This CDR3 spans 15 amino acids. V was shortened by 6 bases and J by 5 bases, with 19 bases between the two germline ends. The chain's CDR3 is CASSHQRQAEYGYTF. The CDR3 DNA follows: TGTGCCAGCAGCCACCAGCGACAGGCGGAATATGGCTACACCTTC.

In DNA form, the CDR3 reads TGTGCCAGCAGCCAAAGCCCCACCCGAGATACGCAGTATTTT. This codes for CASSQSPTRDTQYF. This chain connects TRBV14 to TRBJ2-3, with D unresolved. This CDR3 spans 14 amino acids. V shed 2 bases and J shed 5 bases, with 11 bases lying between them. The germline CDR1 and CDR2 sequences are SGHDN and FVKESK. Variable domain in full (rest from reference TRBV14 and TRBJ2-3): EAGVTQFPSHSVIEKGQTVTLRCDPISGHDNLYWYRRVMGKEIKFLLHFVKESKQDESGMPNNRFLAERTGGTYSTLKVQPAELEDSGVYFCASSQSPTRDTQYFGPGTRLTVL.